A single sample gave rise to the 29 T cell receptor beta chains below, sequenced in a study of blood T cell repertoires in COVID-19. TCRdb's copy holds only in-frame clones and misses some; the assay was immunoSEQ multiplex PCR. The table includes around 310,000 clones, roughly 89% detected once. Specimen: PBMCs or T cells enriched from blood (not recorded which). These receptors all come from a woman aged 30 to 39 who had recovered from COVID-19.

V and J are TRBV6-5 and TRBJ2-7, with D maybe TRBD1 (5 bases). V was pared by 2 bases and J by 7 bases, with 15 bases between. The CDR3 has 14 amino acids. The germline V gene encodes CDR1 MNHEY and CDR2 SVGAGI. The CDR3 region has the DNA TGTGCCAGCAGTTACGGGCTGGCAAGGGGAGAGCAGTACTTC. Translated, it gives CASSYGLARGEQYF.

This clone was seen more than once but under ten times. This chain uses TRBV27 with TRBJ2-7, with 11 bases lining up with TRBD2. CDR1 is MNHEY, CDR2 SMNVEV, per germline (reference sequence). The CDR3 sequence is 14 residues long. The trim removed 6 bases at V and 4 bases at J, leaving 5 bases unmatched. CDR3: CASSELAGVYEQYF. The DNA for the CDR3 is TGTGCCAGCAGCGAACTAGCGGGAGTTTACGAGCAGTACTTC.

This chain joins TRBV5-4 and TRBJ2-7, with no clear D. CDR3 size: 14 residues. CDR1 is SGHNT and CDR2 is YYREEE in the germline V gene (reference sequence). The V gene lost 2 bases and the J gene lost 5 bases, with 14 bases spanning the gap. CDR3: CASSFSYVSHEQYF. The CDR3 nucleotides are TGTGCCAGCAGCTTCAGTTACGTTAGCCACGAGCAGTACTTC. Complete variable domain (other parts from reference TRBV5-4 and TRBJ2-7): ETGVTQSPTHLIKTRGQQVTLRCSSQSGHNTVSWYQQALGQGPQFIFQYYREEENGRGNFPPRFSGLQFPNYSSELNVNALELDDSALYLCASSFSYVSHEQYFGPGTRLTVT.

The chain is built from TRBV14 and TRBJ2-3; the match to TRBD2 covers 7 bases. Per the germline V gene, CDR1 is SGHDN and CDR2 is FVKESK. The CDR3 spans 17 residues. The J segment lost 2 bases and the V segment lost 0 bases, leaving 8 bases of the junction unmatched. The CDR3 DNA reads TGTGCCAGCAGCCAAGAAGCGGGATTCCGTTTCACAGATACGCAGTATTTT. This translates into CASSQEAGFRFTDTQYF.

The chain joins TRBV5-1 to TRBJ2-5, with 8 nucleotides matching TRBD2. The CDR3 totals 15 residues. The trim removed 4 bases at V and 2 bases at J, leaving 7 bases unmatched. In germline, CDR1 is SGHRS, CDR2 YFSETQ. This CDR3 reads CASSQGLGLQETQYF. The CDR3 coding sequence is TGCGCCAGCAGCCAGGGACTAGGGTTGCAAGAGACCCAGTACTTC.

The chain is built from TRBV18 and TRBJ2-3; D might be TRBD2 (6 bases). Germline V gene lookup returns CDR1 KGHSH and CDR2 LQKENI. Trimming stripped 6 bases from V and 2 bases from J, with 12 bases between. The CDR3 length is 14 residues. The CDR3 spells CASSWGVLTDTQYF. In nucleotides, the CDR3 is TGTGCCAGCTCTTGGGGGGTCCTCACAGATACGCAGTATTTT.

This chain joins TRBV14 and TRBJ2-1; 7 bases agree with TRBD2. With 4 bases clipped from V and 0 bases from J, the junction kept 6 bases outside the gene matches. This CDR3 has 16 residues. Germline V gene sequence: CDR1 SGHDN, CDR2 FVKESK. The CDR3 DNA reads TGTGCCAGCAGCCTTAGCGGGCCCAGCTCCTACAATGAGCAGTTCTTC. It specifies CASSLSGPSSYNEQFF.

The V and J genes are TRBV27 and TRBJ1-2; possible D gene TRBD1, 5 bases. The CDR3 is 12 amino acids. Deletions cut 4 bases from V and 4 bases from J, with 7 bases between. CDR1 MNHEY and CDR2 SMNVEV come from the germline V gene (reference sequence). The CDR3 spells CASSSGFYGYTF. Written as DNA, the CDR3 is TGTGCCAGCAGTTCAGGGTTCTATGGCTACACCTTC.

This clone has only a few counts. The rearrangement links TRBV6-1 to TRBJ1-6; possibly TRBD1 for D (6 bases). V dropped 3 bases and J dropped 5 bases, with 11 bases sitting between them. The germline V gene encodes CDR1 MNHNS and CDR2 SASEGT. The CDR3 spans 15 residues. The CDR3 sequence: CASSDPQGHNSPLHF. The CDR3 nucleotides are TGTGCCAGCAGTGACCCACAGGGCCATAATTCACCCCTCCACTTT.

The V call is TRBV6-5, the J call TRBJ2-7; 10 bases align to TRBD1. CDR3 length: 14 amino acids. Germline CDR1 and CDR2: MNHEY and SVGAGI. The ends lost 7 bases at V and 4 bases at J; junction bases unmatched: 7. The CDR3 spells CASTEGGQGYEQYF. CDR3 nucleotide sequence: TGTGCCAGCACCGAGGGGGGACAGGGGTACGAGCAGTACTTC.

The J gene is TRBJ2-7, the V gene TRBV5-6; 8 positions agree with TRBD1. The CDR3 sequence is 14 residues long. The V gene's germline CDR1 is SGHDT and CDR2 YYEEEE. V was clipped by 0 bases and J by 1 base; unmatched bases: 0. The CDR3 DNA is TGTGCCAGCAGCTTGGGACAGGGGTCCTACGAGCAGTACTTC. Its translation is CASSLGQGSYEQYF.

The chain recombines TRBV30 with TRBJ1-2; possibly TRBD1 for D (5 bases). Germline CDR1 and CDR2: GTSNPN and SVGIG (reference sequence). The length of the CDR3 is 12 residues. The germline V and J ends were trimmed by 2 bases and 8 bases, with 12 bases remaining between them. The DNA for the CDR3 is TGTGCCTGGAGTTTCGGGGGTTGGGGCTACACCTTC. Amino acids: CAWSFGGWGYTF.

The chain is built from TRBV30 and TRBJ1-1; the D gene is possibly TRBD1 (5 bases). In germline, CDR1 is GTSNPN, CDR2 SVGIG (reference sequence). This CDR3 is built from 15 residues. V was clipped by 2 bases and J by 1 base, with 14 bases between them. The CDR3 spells CAWSPPGGGNTEAFF. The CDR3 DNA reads TGTGCCTGGAGTCCACCCGGCGGGGGGAACACTGAAGCTTTCTTT.

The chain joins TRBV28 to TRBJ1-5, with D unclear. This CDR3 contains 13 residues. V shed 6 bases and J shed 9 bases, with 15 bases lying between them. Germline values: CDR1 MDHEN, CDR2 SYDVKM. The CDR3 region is CASSPLGGWPQHF. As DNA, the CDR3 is TGTGCCAGCAGCCCCCTAGGTGGCTGGCCCCAGCATTTT. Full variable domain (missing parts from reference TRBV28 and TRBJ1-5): DVKVTQSSRYLVKRTGEKVFLECVQDMDHENMFWYRQDPGLGLRLIYFSYDVKMKEKGDIPEGYSVSREKKERFSLILESASTNQTSMYLCASSPLGGWPQHFGDGTRLSIL.

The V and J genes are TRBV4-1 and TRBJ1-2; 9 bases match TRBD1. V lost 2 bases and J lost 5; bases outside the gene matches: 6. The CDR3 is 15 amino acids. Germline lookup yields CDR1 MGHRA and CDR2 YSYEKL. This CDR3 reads CASSQPGQGKYGYTF. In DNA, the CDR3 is TGCGCCAGCAGCCAACCGGGACAGGGAAAATATGGCTACACCTTC.

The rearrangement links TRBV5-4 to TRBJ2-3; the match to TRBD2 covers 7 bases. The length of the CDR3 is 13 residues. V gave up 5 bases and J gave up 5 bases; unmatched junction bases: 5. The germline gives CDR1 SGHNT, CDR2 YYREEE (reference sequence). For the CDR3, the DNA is TGTGCCAGCAGGTCACCGGGGGGAGATACGCAGTATTTT. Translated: CASRSPGGDTQYF.

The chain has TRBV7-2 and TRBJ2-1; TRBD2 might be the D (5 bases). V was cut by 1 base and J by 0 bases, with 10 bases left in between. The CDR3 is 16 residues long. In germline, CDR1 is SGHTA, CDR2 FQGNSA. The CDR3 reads CASSLVEGDSYNEQFF. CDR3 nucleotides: TGTGCCAGCAGCTTAGTCGAGGGTGACTCCTACAATGAGCAGTTCTTC. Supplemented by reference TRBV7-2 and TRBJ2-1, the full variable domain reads GAGVSQSPSNKVTEKGKDVELRCDPISGHTALYWYRQSLGQGLEFLIYFQGNSAPDKSGLPSDRFSAERTGGSVSTLTIQRTQQEDSAVYLCASSLVEGDSYNEQFFGPGTRLTVL.

The DNA for the CDR3 is TGTGCCAGCAGCCCCAGACAGGGGAATCAGCCCCAGCATTTT. This sequence encodes CASSPRQGNQPQHF. V usage is TRBV3-1 (or the pseudogene TRBV3-2) and J usage is TRBJ1-5; 8 nucleotides line up with TRBD1. With V trimmed by 4 bases and J by 4 bases, 3 bases remained unmatched. This CDR3 has 14 amino acids. Germline lookup yields CDR1 LGHDT and CDR2 YNNKEL (reference sequence).

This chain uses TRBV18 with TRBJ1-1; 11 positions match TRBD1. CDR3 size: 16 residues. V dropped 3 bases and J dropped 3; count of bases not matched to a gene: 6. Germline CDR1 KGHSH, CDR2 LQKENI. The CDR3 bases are TGTGCCAGCTCACCCTCGAAGGGACAGGGGGACACTGAAGCTTTCTTT. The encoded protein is CASSPSKGQGDTEAFF.

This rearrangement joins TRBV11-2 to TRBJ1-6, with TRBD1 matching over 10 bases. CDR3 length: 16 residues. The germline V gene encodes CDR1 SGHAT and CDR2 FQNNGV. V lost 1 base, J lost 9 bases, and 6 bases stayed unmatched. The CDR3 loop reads CASSLGVGQGSSPLHF. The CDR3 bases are TGTGCCAGCAGCTTAGGAGTGGGACAGGGGAGTTCACCCCTCCACTTT. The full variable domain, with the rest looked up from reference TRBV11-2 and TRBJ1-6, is EAGVAQSPRYKIIEKRQSVAFWCNPISGHATLYWYQQILGQGPKLLIQFQNNGVVDDSQLPKDRFSAERLKGVDSTLKIQPAKLEDSAVYLCASSLGVGQGSSPLHFGNGTRLTVT.

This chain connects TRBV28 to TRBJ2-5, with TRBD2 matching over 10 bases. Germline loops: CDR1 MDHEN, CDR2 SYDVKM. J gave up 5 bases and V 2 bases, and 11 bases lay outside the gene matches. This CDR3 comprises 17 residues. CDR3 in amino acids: CASSLQLASGRGETQYF. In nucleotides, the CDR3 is TGTGCCAGCAGTTTACAGTTAGCTAGCGGGAGAGGGGAGACCCAGTACTTC. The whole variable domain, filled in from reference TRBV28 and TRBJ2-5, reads DVKVTQSSRYLVKRTGEKVFLECVQDMDHENMFWYRQDPGLGLRLIYFSYDVKMKEKGDIPEGYSVSREKKERFSLILESASTNQTSMYLCASSLQLASGRGETQYFGPGTRLLVL.

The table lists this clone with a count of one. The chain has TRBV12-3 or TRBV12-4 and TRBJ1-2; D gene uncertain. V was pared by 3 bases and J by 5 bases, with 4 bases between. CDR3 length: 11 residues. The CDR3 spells CASSFSYGYTF. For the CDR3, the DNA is TGTGCCAGCAGTTTCAGTTATGGCTACACCTTC.

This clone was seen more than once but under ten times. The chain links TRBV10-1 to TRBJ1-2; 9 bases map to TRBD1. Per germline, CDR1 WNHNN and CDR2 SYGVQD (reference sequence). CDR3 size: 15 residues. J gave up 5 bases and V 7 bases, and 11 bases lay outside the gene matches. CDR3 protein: CASKNVLGQGYGYTF. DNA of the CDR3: TGCGCCAGCAAGAATGTCTTAGGACAGGGGTATGGCTACACCTTC.

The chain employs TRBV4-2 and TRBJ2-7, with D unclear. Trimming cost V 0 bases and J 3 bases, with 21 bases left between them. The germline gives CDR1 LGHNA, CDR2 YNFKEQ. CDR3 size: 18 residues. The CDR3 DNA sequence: TGTGCCAGCAGCCAAGAGTTAGCCCAGAGCATAGAACACTACGAGCAGTACTTC. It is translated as CASSQELAQSIEHYEQYF.

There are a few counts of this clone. The DNA of the CDR3 is TGTGCCAGCAGTTCGTCGTCCCTTAGCACTGAAGCTTTCTTT. Translated: CASSSSSLSTEAFF. This chain joins TRBV27 and TRBJ1-1; D not certain. V lost 4 bases and J lost 4, with 13 bases in between. CDR1 MNHEY and CDR2 SMNVEV come from the germline V gene (reference sequence). The CDR3 has 14 residues.

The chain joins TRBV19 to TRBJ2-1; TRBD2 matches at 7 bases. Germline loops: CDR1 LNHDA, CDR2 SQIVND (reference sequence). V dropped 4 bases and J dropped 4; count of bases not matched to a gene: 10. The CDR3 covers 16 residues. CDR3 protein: CASSRAGRGLYNEQFF. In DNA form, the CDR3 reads TGTGCCAGTAGTAGAGCAGGGAGGGGACTTTACAATGAGCAGTTCTTC.

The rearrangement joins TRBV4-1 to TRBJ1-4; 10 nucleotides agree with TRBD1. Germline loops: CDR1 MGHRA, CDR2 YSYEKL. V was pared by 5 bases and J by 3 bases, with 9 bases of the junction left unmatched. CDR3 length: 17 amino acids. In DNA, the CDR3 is TGCGCCAGCAGCTTTCGACAGGGGGCGCAGGCTAATGAAAAACTGTTTTTT. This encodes CASSFRQGAQANEKLFF.

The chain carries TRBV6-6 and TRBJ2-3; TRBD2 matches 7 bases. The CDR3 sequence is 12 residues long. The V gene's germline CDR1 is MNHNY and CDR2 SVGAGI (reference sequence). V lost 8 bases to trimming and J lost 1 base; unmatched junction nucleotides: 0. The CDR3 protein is CASGGGTDTQYF. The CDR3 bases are TGTGCCAGCGGGGGGGGCACAGATACGCAGTATTTT.

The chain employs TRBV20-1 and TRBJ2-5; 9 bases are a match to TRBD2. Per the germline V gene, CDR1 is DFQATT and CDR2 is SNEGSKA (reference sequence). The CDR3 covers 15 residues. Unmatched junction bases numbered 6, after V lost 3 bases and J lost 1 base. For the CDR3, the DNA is TGCAGTGCTAGTACGCCTAGCGGGATCCAAGAGACCCAGTACTTC. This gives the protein CSASTPSGIQETQYF.